These 12 T cell receptor beta chains were sequenced from one sample in a study of tumor-infiltrating lymphocytes in primary liver carcinoma. Unsorted whole blood supplied the RNA, and germline DNA was extracted too. A constant-region primer served to make TCR beta cDNA from about 500 ng total RNA. Library construction for TCR beta comprised three nested multiplex PCR rounds performed with slightly modified ARM-PCR. TRBV1-TRBV30 forward primers paired with a C-beta reverse primer drove the first two PCR rounds, about 9 cycles each. TCRdb recomputed calls from the multiplex PCR reads with MiXCR, one row per CDR3 protein. The table lists some 190,000 distinct CDR3 sequences, over 50% of them singletons. The sequenced material came from peripheral blood. Source of these receptors: a man aged 40-55 years with primary liver carcinoma and hepatitis B virus infection.

This clonotype was detected once. Sequence at one end of the junction differs from germline and may be a read error. The V call is TRBV12-3 or TRBV12-4, the J call TRBJ2-3; D gene uncertain. The DNA end is more similar to TRBJ1-5, so the J call may be wrong. This CDR3 comprises 15 residues. The CDR3: CDSSRLAGGTDTQHF. CDR3 nucleotide sequence: TGTGACAGCAGCCGACTAGCGGGAGGCACAGATACGCAGCATTTT.

This sequence joins TRBV4-1 and TRBJ2-7; the D is unclear. Deletions cut 4 bases from V and 6 bases from J, with 16 bases between. Germline lookup yields CDR1 MGHRA and CDR2 YSYEKL. The CDR3 contains 14 residues. The CDR3: CASSPQKGQVEQYF. The CDR3 DNA is TGCGCCAGCAGCCCCCAGAAAGGGCAGGTCGAGCAGTACTTC.

This chain links TRBV11-2 with TRBJ2-7; TRBD1 matches at 8 bases. The ends lost 3 bases at V and 1 base at J; junction bases unmatched: 5. The CDR3 is 15 amino acids. Germline assignment: CDR1 SGHAT and CDR2 FQNNGV. CDR3 region: CASSLAGTGSYEQYF. The CDR3 region has the DNA TGTGCCAGCAGCTTGGCCGGGACAGGTTCCTACGAGCAGTACTTC.

Concerning this clonotype: An end of the junction differs from the germline gene, which may be a read error. The V and J genes are TRBV11-2 and TRBJ2-7; 8 bases line up with TRBD2. The CDR3 has 15 residues. Germline CDR1 SGHAT, CDR2 FQNNGV. The CDR3 region is CTSSLVLAGSLGQYF. DNA for the CDR3: TGTACCAGCAGCTTGGTTTTAGCGGGATCCCTCGGGCAGTACTTC.

With regard to this clonotype: One junction end disagrees with the germline gene, perhaps due to a read error. This chain joins TRBV29-1 and TRBJ2-1; possible D gene TRBD2, 5 bases. CDR3 size: 14 residues. The V gene's germline CDR1 is SQVTM and CDR2 ANQGSEA. The CDR3 bases are TGCAGCGCTTCGCGGGCGGTAGGGCCGAATGAGCACTTCTTC. Its translation is CSASRAVGPNEHFF.

A remark on this clonotype: Lacking the conserved final phenylalanine or tryptophan, this CDR3 likely reflects a read error. It is unclear where the CDR3 begins or ends on the DNA, so no DNA is shown, and the CDR3 is as TCRdb lists it. This rearrangement joins TRBV11-2 to TRBJ2-7; the table assigns TRBD1, which was not confirmed against the DNA. The CDR3 is made up of 14 amino acids, end residues included. Germline V gives CDR1 SGHAT, CDR2 FQNNGV. The CDR3 sequence is CGSSLELGGGLQYY.

A note on this clonotype: At one end the junction does not follow the germline gene, possibly because of a read error. This sequence joins TRBV12-3 or TRBV12-4 and TRBJ1-1, with D perhaps matching TRBD1 (6 bases). The CDR3 has 15 residues. The CDR3 loop is CASTLGGLRGTGAFF. The CDR3 bases are TGTGCCAGCACCCTGGGGGGGCTCAGGGGCACTGGAGCTTTCTTT.

This chain uses TRBV5-1 with TRBJ2-5; D not certain. CDR1 is SGHRS, CDR2 YFSETQ, per germline. V was trimmed by 2 bases and J by 3 bases, leaving 14 bases between them. The CDR3 is 15 residues long. CDR3 bases: TGCGCCAGCAGCTTTATAGATCGGTCTAAAGAGACCCAGTACTTC. It yields the protein CASSFIDRSKETQYF.

The chain employs TRBV30 and TRBJ2-3; TRBD1 might be the D (7 bases). Trimming left V 6 bases short and J 6 bases short, with 16 bases between. The CDR3 has 13 residues. Germline V gene sequence: CDR1 GTSNPN, CDR2 SVGIG (reference sequence). CDR3 coding DNA: TGTGCCTGCCGCAGGGGGGCTGGGGATACGCAGTATTTT. Translating gives CACRRGAGDTQYF.

V and J are TRBV12-3 or TRBV12-4 and TRBJ2-3; D unclear. The CDR3 loop spans 14 amino acids. Trimming removed 7 bases at V and 5 bases at J, with 16 bases between. Here the CDR3 DNA reads TGTGCCAGCATCATGGACGGTGGCATAGATACGCAGTATTTT. Translating gives CASIMDGGIDTQYF.

Concerning this clonotype itself: One end of the junction fails to match germline, which may point to a read error. V gene TRBV11-2 combines with J gene TRBJ1-6; TRBD1 matches at 7 bases. The CDR3 spans 15 residues. Germline V CDR1 and CDR2: SGHAT, FQNNGV. Here the CDR3 DNA reads TGTGCCAGCAGGTCCGTAGGGGGCAATAATTCACCCCTCGACTTT. It codes for CASRSVGGNNSPLDF. Looking up the rest from reference TRBV11-2 and TRBJ1-6 gives the full variable domain: EAGVAQSPRYKIIEKRQSVAFWCNPISGHATLYWYQQILGQGPKLLIQFQNNGVVDDSQLPKDRFSAERLKGVDSTLKIQPAKLEDSAVYLCASRSVGGNNSPLDFGNGTRLTVT.

The chain combines TRBV6-1 with TRBJ2-1, with D maybe TRBD1 (5 bases). Per germline, CDR1 MNHNS and CDR2 SASEGT. The CDR3 has 14 residues. Deletions cut 5 bases from V and 6 bases from J, with 14 bases between. The CDR3 protein is CASSLRTRGNEQFF. CDR3 coding DNA: TGTGCCAGCAGTCTCAGGACAAGAGGCAATGAGCAGTTCTTC.